This T cell receptor (beta chain) emerged from a study of metastatic and nonmetastatic thyroid tumors. Thyroid surgery took place with no prior treatment in any patient. From the PCR reads, TCRdb re-called clones with MiXCR. Here the sample spans tens of thousands of clones, 18% being singletons. This CDR3 has 16 residues. Germline loops: CDR1 MGHRA, CDR2 YSYEKL. V was cut by 7 bases and J by 3 bases, with 19 bases left in between. The sequenced material came from tumor tissue. The genes are TRBV4-1 and TRBJ1-5; D gene uncertain. The receptor comes from a female donor with papillary thyroid cancer or a benign thyroid nodule (not recorded which). Some clones in this sample may be carry-over from other donors' samples. The CDR3 nucleotides are TGCGCCAGCATTCCACTCGCAGGTGGCTTCAATCAGCCCCAGCATTTT. Protein product: CASIPLAGGFNQPQHF.